This T cell receptor (beta chain) derives from a study of cytomegalovirus exposure and HLA in healthy donors. About the study: Early released data comprised 80 million or so unique TCRs from HLA-typed donors.

The V gene lost 0 bases and the J gene lost 7 bases, with 15 bases spanning the gap. The CDR3 sequence is 15 residues long. Germline values: CDR1 SEHNR, CDR2 FQNEAQ (reference sequence). With 60 Vbeta and 13 Jbeta primers, the PCR was carried out. Generated by immunoSEQ multiplex PCR, the TCRdb table keeps only in-frame clones and is missing some. In total, the table holds more than 50,000 clones. This TCR derives from a woman aged 40 to 50 in good health and CMV-seronegative. The V gene is TRBV7-9, the J gene TRBJ1-1; possibly TRBD1 for D (6 bases). The source material was PBMCs. This CDR3 is CASSLATGKGVEAFF. In DNA form, the CDR3 reads TGTGCCAGCAGCTTAGCTACAGGGAAAGGAGTTGAAGCTTTCTTT.